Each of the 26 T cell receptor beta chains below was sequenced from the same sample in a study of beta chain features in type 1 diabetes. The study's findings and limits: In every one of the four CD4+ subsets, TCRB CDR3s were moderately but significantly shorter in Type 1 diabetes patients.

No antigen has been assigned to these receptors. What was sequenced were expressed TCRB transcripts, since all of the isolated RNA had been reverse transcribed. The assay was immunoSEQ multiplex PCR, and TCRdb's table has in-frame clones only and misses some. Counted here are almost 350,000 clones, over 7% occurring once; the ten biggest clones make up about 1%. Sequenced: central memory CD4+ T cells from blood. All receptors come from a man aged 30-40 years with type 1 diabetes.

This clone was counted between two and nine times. The CDR3 reads CASSLTAVGGYTF. The CDR3 bases are TGTGCCAGCAGTTTAACAGCCGTGGGGGGCTACACCTTC. The rearrangement links TRBV28 to TRBJ1-2; no definite D call. The CDR3 has 13 residues. Trimming pared 2 bases from V and 8 bases from J, leaving 12 bases between. The V gene's germline CDR1 is MDHEN and CDR2 SYDVKM.

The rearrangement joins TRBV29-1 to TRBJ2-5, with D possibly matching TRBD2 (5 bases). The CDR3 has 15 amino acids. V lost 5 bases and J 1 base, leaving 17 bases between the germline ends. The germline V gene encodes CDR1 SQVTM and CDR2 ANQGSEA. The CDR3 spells CSVQDLEDLQETQYF. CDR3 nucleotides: TGCAGCGTTCAGGATTTGGAGGACCTCCAAGAGACCCAGTACTTC.

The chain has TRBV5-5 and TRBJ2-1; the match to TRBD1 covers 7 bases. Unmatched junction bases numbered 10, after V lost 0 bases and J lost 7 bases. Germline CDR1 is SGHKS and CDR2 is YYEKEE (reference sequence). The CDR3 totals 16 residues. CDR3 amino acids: CASSLDPTGWENEQFF. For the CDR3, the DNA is TGTGCCAGCAGCTTGGATCCGACAGGGTGGGAAAATGAGCAGTTCTTC.

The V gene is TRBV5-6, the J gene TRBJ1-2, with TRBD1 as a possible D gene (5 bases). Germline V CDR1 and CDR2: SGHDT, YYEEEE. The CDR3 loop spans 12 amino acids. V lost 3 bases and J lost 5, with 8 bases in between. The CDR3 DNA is TGTGCCAGCAGCTCAGGGAGTTATGGCTACACCTTC. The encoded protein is CASSSGSYGYTF. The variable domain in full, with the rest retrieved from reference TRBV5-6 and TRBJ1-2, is DAGVTQSPTHLIKTRGQQVTLRCSPKSGHDTVSWYQQALGQGPQFIFQYYEEEERQRGNFPDRFSGHQFPNYSSELNVNALLLGDSALYLCASSSGSYGYTFGSGTRLTVV.

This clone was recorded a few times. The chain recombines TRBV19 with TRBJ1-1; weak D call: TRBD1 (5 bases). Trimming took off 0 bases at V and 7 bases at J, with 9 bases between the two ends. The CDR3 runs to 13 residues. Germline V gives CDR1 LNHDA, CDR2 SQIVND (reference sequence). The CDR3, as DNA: TGTGCCAGTAGTATAGATCGACAGTATGAAGCTTTCTTT. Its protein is CASSIDRQYEAFF. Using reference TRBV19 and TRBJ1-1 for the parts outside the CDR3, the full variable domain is DGGITQSPKYLFRKEGQNVTLSCEQNLNHDAMYWYRQDPGQGLRLIYYSQIVNDFQKGDIAEGYSVSREKKESFPLTVTSAQKNPTAFYLCASSIDRQYEAFFGQGTRLTVV.

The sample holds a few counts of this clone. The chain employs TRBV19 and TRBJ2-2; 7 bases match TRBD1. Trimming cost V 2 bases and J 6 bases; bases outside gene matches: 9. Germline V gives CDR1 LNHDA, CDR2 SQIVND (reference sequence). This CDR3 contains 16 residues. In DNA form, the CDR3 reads TGTGCCAGTAGTATAAGAACGAACAGGGGTCCCGGGGAGCTGTTTTTT. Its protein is CASSIRTNRGPGELFF.

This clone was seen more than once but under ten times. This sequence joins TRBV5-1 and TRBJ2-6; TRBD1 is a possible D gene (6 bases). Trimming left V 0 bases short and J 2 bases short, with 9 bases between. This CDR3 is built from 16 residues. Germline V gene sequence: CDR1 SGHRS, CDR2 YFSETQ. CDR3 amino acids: CASSLAPGAGANVLTF. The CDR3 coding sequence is TGCGCCAGCAGCTTGGCCCCAGGGGCTGGGGCCAACGTCCTGACTTTC. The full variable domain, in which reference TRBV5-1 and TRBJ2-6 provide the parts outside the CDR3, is KAGVTQTPRYLIKTRGQQVTLSCSPISGHRSVSWYQQTPGQGLQFLFEYFSETQRNKGNFPGRFSGRQFSNSRSEMNVSTLELGDSALYLCASSLAPGAGANVLTFGAGSRLTVL.

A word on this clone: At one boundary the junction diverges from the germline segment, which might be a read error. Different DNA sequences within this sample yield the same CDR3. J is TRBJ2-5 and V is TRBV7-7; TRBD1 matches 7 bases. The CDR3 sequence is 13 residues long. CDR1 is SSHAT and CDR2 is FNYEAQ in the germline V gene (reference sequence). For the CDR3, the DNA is TGTGCTAGCAGCCGGGACAGACAAGAGACCCAGTACTTC. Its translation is CASSRDRQETQYF.

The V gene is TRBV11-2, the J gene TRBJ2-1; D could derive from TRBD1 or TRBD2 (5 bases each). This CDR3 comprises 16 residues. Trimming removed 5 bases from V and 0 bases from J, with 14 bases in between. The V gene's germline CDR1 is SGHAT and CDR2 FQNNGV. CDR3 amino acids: CASSLGAGASYNEQFF. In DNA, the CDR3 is TGTGCCAGCAGCCTAGGGGCCGGGGCCTCCTACAATGAGCAGTTCTTC. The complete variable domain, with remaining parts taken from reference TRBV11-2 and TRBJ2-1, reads EAGVAQSPRYKIIEKRQSVAFWCNPISGHATLYWYQQILGQGPKLLIQFQNNGVVDDSQLPKDRFSAERLKGVDSTLKIQPAKLEDSAVYLCASSLGAGASYNEQFFGPGTRLTVL.

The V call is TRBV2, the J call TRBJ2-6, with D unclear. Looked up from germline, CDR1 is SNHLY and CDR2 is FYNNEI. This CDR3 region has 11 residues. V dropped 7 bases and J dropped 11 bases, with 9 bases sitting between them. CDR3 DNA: TGTGCCAGCATAGTGGGTTACGTCCTGACTTTC. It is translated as CASIVGYVLTF.

This CDR3 reads CASSLRGNLNEKLFF. As DNA, the CDR3 is TGTGCCAGCAGCTTGCGGGGGAACCTTAATGAAAAACTGTTTTTT. This chain uses TRBV7-8 with TRBJ1-4; tentative D call: TRBD1 (5 bases). CDR1 is SGHVS and CDR2 is FQNEAQ in the germline V gene. The germline V and J ends were trimmed by 3 bases and 4 bases, with 12 bases remaining between them. This CDR3 spans 15 amino acids.

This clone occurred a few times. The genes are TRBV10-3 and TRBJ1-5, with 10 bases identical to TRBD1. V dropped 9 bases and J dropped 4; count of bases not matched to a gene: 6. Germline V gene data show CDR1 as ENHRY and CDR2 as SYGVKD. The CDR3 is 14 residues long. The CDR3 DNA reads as TGTGCCATATCGACAGGGGGCGGAAATCAGCCCCAGCATTTT. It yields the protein CAISTGGGNQPQHF.

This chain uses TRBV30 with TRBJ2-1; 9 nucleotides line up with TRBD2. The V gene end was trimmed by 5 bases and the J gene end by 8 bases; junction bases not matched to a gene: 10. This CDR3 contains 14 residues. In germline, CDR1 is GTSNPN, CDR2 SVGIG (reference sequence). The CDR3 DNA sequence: TGTGCCTGGTCCGGGACTAGCACCGTCGATGAGCAGTTCTTC. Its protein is CAWSGTSTVDEQFF.

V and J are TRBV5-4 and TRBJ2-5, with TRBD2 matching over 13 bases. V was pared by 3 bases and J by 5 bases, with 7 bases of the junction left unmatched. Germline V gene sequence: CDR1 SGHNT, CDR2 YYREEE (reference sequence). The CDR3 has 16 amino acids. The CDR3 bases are TGTGCCAGCAGCTCGACGAGGACTAGCGGGGGTGAGACCCAGTACTTC. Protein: CASSSTRTSGGETQYF.

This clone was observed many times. The CDR3: CASSLGGGAGNTIYF. CDR3 DNA: TGTGCCAGCAGCTTAGGTGGTGGAGCTGGAAACACCATATATTTT. The chain joins TRBV7-6 to TRBJ1-3, with unresolved D. The CDR3 spans 15 residues. The V gene's germline CDR1 is SGHVS and CDR2 FNYEAQ. V lost 1 base, J lost 2 bases, and 9 bases lay in between.

The DNA for the CDR3 is TGCGCCAGCAGCTTGAGTGCCGGGAGCGACGAGCAGTACTTC. Translated: CASSLSAGSDEQYF. The gene calls are TRBV5-1 and TRBJ2-7; the D gene is possibly TRBD2 (6 bases). This CDR3 region has 14 residues. V lost 1 base to trimming and J lost 5 bases, with 13 bases between them. Germline V lookup: CDR1 SGHRS, CDR2 YFSETQ.

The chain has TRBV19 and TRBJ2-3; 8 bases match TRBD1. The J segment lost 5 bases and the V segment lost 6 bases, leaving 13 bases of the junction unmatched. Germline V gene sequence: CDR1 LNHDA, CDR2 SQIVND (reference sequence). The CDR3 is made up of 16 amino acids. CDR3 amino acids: CASRPLWGTGGDTQYF. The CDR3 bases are TGTGCCAGTAGGCCCCTCTGGGGGACAGGAGGAGATACGCAGTATTTT.

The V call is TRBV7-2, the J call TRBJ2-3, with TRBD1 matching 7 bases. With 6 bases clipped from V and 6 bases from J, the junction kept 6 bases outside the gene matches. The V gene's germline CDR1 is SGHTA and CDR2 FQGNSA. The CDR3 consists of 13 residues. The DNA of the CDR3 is TGTGCCAGCAGAATTGACAGGGTGGATACGCAGTATTTT. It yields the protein CASRIDRVDTQYF. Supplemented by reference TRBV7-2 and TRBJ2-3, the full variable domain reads GAGVSQSPSNKVTEKGKDVELRCDPISGHTALYWYRQSLGQGLEFLIYFQGNSAPDKSGLPSDRFSAERTGGSVSTLTIQRTQQEDSAVYLCASRIDRVDTQYFGPGTRLTVL.

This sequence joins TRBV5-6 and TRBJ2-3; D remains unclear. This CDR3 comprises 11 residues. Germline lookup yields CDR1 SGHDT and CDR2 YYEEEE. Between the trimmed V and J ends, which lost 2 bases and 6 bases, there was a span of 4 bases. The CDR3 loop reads CASSFGDTQYF. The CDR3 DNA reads TGTGCCAGCAGCTTTGGTGATACGCAGTATTTT.

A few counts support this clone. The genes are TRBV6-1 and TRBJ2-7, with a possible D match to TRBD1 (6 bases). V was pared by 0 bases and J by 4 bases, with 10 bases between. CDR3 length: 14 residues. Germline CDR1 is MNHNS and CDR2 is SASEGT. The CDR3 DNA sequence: TGTGCCAGCAGTGAAGCGGGCCAGGGGTACGAGCAGTACTTC. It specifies CASSEAGQGYEQYF.

CDR3 amino acids: CASSLGQSNEKLFF. CDR3 DNA sequence: TGCGCCAGCAGCTTGGGGCAGAGTAATGAAAAACTGTTTTTT. The chain has TRBV5-1 and TRBJ1-4; D ambiguous. CDR1 is SGHRS and CDR2 is YFSETQ in the germline V gene. The V end lost 0 bases, the J end lost 4 bases, and 7 bases lay between the germline ends. The CDR3 is 14 amino acids.

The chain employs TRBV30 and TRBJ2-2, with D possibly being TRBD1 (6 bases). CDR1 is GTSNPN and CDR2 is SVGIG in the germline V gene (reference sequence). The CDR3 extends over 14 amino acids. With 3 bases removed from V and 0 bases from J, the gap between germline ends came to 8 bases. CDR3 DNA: TGTGCCTGGAGAGGGGGTGCGAACACCGGGGAGCTGTTTTTT. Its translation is CAWRGGANTGELFF.

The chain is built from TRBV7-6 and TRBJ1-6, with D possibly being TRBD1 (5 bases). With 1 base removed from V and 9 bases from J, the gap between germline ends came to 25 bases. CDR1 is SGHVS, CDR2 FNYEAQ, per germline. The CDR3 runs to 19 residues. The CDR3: CASSLDGWSKGIRASPLHF. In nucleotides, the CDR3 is TGTGCCAGCAGCTTAGACGGCTGGTCAAAGGGGATTCGGGCTTCACCCCTCCACTTT.

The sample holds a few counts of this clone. Here the CDR3 DNA reads TGTGCCATCACTAGGGACGGCTTGAACACTGAAGCTTTCTTT. Protein sequence: CAITRDGLNTEAFF. The chain has TRBV10-3 and TRBJ1-1, with D tentatively TRBD1 (5 bases). The V gene's germline CDR1 is ENHRY and CDR2 SYGVKD. V dropped 7 bases and J dropped 0 bases, with 12 bases sitting between them. The length of the CDR3 is 14 residues.

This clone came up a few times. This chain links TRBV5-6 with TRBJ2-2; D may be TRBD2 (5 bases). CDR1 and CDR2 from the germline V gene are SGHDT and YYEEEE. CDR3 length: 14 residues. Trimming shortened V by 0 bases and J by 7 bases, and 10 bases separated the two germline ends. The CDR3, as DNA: TGTGCCAGCAGCTTGGACCGGGGAATCGGGGAGCTGTTTTTT. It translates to CASSLDRGIGELFF. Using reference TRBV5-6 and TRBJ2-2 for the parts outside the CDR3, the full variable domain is DAGVTQSPTHLIKTRGQQVTLRCSPKSGHDTVSWYQQALGQGPQFIFQYYEEEERQRGNFPDRFSGHQFPNYSSELNVNALLLGDSALYLCASSLDRGIGELFFGEGSRLTVL.

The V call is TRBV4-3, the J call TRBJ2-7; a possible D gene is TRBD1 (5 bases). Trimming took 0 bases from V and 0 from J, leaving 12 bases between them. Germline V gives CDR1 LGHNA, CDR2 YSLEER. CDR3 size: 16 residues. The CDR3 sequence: CASSQDGQGSSYEQYF. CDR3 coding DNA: TGCGCCAGCAGCCAAGATGGGCAGGGTAGCTCCTACGAGCAGTACTTC.